The 18 T cell receptor beta chains reported below all come from one sample, sequenced in a study of blood T cell repertoires in COVID-19. Only in-frame clones appear in the TCRdb table, and some are missing; sequencing was by immunoSEQ multiplex PCR. The sample carries hundreds of thousands of clones, 87% recorded once. Sequencing was performed on peripheral blood. Every receptor here comes from a woman between 50 and 59 years old who had recovered from COVID-19.

The gene calls are TRBV7-2 and TRBJ2-1; 8 bases map to TRBD2. Trimming took 4 bases from V and 9 from J; bases not matched to a gene: 11. Germline V gene sequence: CDR1 SGHTA, CDR2 FQGNSA. This CDR3 has 15 residues. The CDR3 spells CASSSRTAAGAEQFF. CDR3 coding DNA: TGTGCCAGCAGCTCCCGGACAGCAGCGGGGGCTGAGCAGTTCTTC.

This chain uses TRBV30 with TRBJ1-3; maybe TRBD1 (5 bases). Looked up from germline, CDR1 is GTSNPN and CDR2 is SVGIG (reference sequence). The CDR3 contains 13 residues. Deletions cut 5 bases from V and 4 bases from J, with 12 bases between. Written as DNA, the CDR3 is TGTGCCTGGGATCAGGGTATCGGAAACACCATATATTTT. This sequence encodes CAWDQGIGNTIYF.

This CDR3 is CSASYLDREYEQYF. For the CDR3, the DNA is TGCAGTGCTAGTTACTTGGACAGGGAATACGAGCAGTACTTC. The rearrangement links TRBV20-1 to TRBJ2-7, with 8 bases fitting TRBD1. CDR1 is DFQATT, CDR2 SNEGSKA, per germline (reference sequence). This CDR3 has 14 residues. Trimming cost V 3 bases and J 4 bases; bases outside gene matches: 8.

J is TRBJ1-4 and V is TRBV3-1 (or the pseudogene TRBV3-2); TRBD1 matches at 8 bases. The CDR3 is 15 amino acids. Germline V lookup: CDR1 LGHDT, CDR2 YNNKEL (reference sequence). With V trimmed by 4 bases and J by 10 bases, 11 bases remained unmatched. CDR3 loop: CASSPLGRGPGKLFF. In DNA, the CDR3 is TGTGCCAGCAGCCCCCTGGGCAGGGGGCCTGGAAAACTGTTTTTT.

Worth noting for this clone: An end of the junction differs from the germline gene, which may be a read error. V usage is TRBV28 and J usage is TRBJ2-3; 9 positions match TRBD2. CDR1 is MDHEN and CDR2 is SYDVKM in the germline V gene. The CDR3 loop spans 15 amino acids. The CDR3 nucleotides are TGTGCCAGCAGTTTATCCGGGACTAGCAAAGATACGCAGTATTTT. Its protein is CASSLSGTSKDTQYF.

The chain links TRBV28 to TRBJ1-1; 7 bases align to TRBD1. CDR3 length: 14 residues. The junction had 2 bases not matched to a gene; V was cut back by 0 bases and J by 4 bases. In germline, CDR1 is MDHEN, CDR2 SYDVKM. The CDR3 here is CASSLWQGVTEAFF. Here the CDR3 DNA reads TGTGCCAGCAGTTTATGGCAGGGGGTCACTGAAGCTTTCTTT.

The genes are TRBV19 and TRBJ2-3, with D tentatively TRBD2 (6 bases). The germline V and J ends were trimmed by 11 bases and 1 base, with 13 bases remaining between them. Germline CDR1 is LNHDA and CDR2 is SQIVND (reference sequence). CDR3 length: 13 amino acids. CDR3 sequence (DNA): TGTGCCTCACTCCCGGGAGGCACAGATACGCAGTATTTT. Translated, it gives CASLPGGTDTQYF.

The gene calls are TRBV28 and TRBJ1-2; D is unresolved. The CDR3 is made up of 12 amino acids. Germline CDR1 MDHEN, CDR2 SYDVKM. The germline V and J ends were trimmed by 6 bases and 6 bases, with 11 bases remaining between them. CDR3 in DNA: TGTGCCAGCAGCCCCTCTTGGCATGGCTACACCTTC. This encodes CASSPSWHGYTF.

V usage is TRBV7-2 and J usage is TRBJ1-2; TRBD1 aligns across 8 bases. V shed 1 base and J 8 bases; nucleotides not matched to a gene: 3. This CDR3 comprises 13 residues. CDR1 is SGHTA, CDR2 FQGNSA, per germline. The CDR3 reads CASSLGQGSGYTF. In DNA form, the CDR3 reads TGTGCCAGCAGCTTAGGACAGGGGAGCGGCTACACCTTC. Drawing the rest from reference TRBV7-2 and TRBJ1-2, the complete variable domain is GAGVSQSPSNKVTEKGKDVELRCDPISGHTALYWYRQSLGQGLEFLIYFQGNSAPDKSGLPSDRFSAERTGGSVSTLTIQRTQQEDSAVYLCASSLGQGSGYTFGSGTRLTVV.

This chain uses TRBV29-1 with TRBJ1-5; 7 nucleotides match TRBD1. Germline V lookup: CDR1 SQVTM, CDR2 ANQGSEA. The V segment lost 4 bases and the J segment 0 bases; nucleotides outside the gene matches: 9. This CDR3 contains 16 residues. In DNA, the CDR3 is TGCAGCGTTGCGGGGATACAGGGGTATAGCAATCAGCCCCAGCATTTT. Translated: CSVAGIQGYSNQPQHF. The variable domain in full, completed from reference TRBV29-1 and TRBJ1-5, reads SAVISQKPSRDICQRGTSLTIQCQVDSQVTMMFWYRQQPGQSLTLIATANQGSEATYESGFVIDKFPISRPNLTFSTLTVSNMSPEDSSIYLCSVAGIQGYSNQPQHFGDGTRLSIL.

The chain's CDR3 is CASSETRGSTEAFF. CDR3 nucleotides: TGTGCCAGCAGTGAAACCCGGGGGAGCACTGAAGCTTTCTTT. The chain couples TRBV2 to TRBJ1-1, with D perhaps matching TRBD1 (5 bases). CDR1 and CDR2 (germline): SNHLY, FYNNEI. V dropped 2 bases and J dropped 4 bases, with 11 bases sitting between them. This CDR3 comprises 14 residues.

The chain links TRBV5-6 to TRBJ2-1; 12 nucleotides align to TRBD1. This CDR3 is built from 17 residues. Germline CDR1 and CDR2: SGHDT and YYEEEE. V shed 3 bases and J 4 bases; nucleotides not matched to a gene: 8. CDR3 in amino acids: CASSWDRGQTPYNEQFF. The DNA for the CDR3 is TGTGCCAGCAGCTGGGACAGGGGGCAGACTCCGTACAATGAGCAGTTCTTC.

V is TRBV2 and J is TRBJ2-3; TRBD2 is a possible D gene (6 bases). In germline, CDR1 is SNHLY, CDR2 FYNNEI. Trimming removed 8 bases from V and 1 base from J, with 16 bases in between. This CDR3 region has 15 residues. The CDR3 reads CASARGWGGTDTQYF. For the CDR3, the DNA is TGTGCCAGCGCCCGGGGGTGGGGGGGCACAGATACGCAGTATTTT. Full variable domain (missing parts from reference TRBV2 and TRBJ2-3): EPEVTQTPSHQVTQMGQEVILRCVPISNHLYFYWYRQILGQKVEFLVSFYNNEISEKSEIFDDQFSVERPDGSNFTLKIRSTKLEDSAMYFCASARGWGGTDTQYFGPGTRLTVL.

The chain employs TRBV5-5 and TRBJ1-5; 7 nucleotides line up with TRBD1. This CDR3 has 15 residues. Germline V gene data show CDR1 as SGHKS and CDR2 as YYEKEE (reference sequence). Trimming at V came to 3 bases and at J to 5 bases, leaving 8 bases not matched to a gene. The CDR3: CASSWNVGGDQPQHF. In DNA form, the CDR3 reads TGTGCCAGCAGCTGGAATGTAGGGGGCGATCAGCCCCAGCATTTT.

The chain joins TRBV7-9 to TRBJ2-7, with 9 bases fitting TRBD2. The length of the CDR3 is 13 residues. Germline V CDR1 and CDR2: SEHNR, FQNEAQ (reference sequence). With V trimmed by 5 bases and J by 5 bases, 4 bases remained unmatched. CDR3 loop: CASSRTSVHEQYF. The CDR3 DNA reads TGTGCCAGCAGCAGGACTAGCGTCCACGAGCAGTACTTC.

This chain joins TRBV10-3 and TRBJ2-2, with 14 bases matching TRBD2. Losses at the gene ends were 6 bases for V and 7 bases for J; bases not matched to a gene: 10. This CDR3 comprises 17 residues. In germline, CDR1 is ENHRY, CDR2 SYGVKD. The CDR3 is CAIRTGLAGGGHGELFF. The CDR3 DNA reads TGTGCCATCAGGACTGGACTAGCGGGGGGCGGTCACGGGGAGCTGTTTTTT.

There are a few counts of this clone. The chain is built from TRBV28 and TRBJ1-5; 8 nucleotides agree with TRBD1. The CDR3 has 15 amino acids. The germline V gene has CDR1 MDHEN and CDR2 SYDVKM. Unmatched junction bases numbered 4, after V lost 2 bases and J lost 4 bases. The CDR3 here is CASSLQGARNQPQHF. The CDR3 bases are TGTGCCAGCAGTTTACAGGGGGCCAGGAATCAGCCCCAGCATTTT. The complete variable domain, with remaining parts taken from reference TRBV28 and TRBJ1-5, reads DVKVTQSSRYLVKRTGEKVFLECVQDMDHENMFWYRQDPGLGLRLIYFSYDVKMKEKGDIPEGYSVSREKKERFSLILESASTNQTSMYLCASSLQGARNQPQHFGDGTRLSIL.

The chain carries TRBV7-2 and TRBJ1-4; D not resolved. CDR3 length equals 13 residues. The germline V and J ends were trimmed by 5 bases and 7 bases, with 11 bases remaining between them. Looked up from germline, CDR1 is SGHTA and CDR2 is FQGNSA. CDR3 residues: CASSLMFSEKLFF. The CDR3 DNA reads as TGTGCCAGCAGCCTAATGTTCTCTGAAAAACTGTTTTTT.